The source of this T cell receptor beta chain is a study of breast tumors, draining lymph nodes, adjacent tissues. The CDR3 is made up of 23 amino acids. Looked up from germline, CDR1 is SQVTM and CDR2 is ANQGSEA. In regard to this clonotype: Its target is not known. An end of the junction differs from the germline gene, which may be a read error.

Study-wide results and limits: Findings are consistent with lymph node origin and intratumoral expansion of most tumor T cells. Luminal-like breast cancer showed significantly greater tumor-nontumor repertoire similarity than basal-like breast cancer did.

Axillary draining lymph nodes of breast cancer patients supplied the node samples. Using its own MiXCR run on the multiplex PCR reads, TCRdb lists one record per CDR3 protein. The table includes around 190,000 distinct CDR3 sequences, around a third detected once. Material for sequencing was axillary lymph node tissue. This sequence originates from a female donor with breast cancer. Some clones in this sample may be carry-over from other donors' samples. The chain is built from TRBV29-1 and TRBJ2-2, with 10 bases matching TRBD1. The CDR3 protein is CSVDGRGTCRDRGRDANPGELFF. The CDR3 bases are TGCAGCGTTGATGGTCGCGGCACGTGCCGGGACAGGGGAAGGGACGCGAACCCCGGGGAGCTGTTTTTT.